This T cell receptor beta chain appears in the sequencing data of a study of T-cell memory formation after mild COVID-19. Study conclusions and caveats: Second-wave clones with a day 37 peak had unconfirmed SARS-CoV-2 specificity. CD8+ contracting clones occupied EMRA, while CD4+ ones occupied mainly CM and EM. Within pre-infection memory, some responding clones were found, suggesting cross-reactive memory joined.

This clonotype was detected a few times. The target antigen is unknown. The CDR3 has 13 amino acids. Germline V gives CDR1 WSHSY, CDR2 SAAADI. V was pared by 3 bases and J by 8 bases, with 11 bases between. The authors produced TCR alpha and TCR beta cDNA libraries with sample barcodes and UMIs by 5'RACE using constant-segment primers. TCRdb independently ran MiXCR on the 5' RACE reads; one entry per CDR3 protein. The sample carries about 430,000 distinct CDR3 sequences, roughly 18% recorded once. The source of this sequence is a man aged 18 to 35 who had mild COVID-19 (a few samples of this study predate the infection). Cell type and time point are not known. The sample was PBMCs or a T cell subset sorted from them (not recorded which). This chain uses TRBV10-2 with TRBJ1-3; D unresolved. The CDR3 reads CASSEGGVHTIYF. Written as DNA, the CDR3 is TGCGCCAGCAGTGAAGGCGGGGTTCACACCATATATTTT.